Below are 22 T cell receptor beta chains sequenced from a single sample in a study of blood T cell repertoires in COVID-19 (TCRdb year 2020). The protocol used for the library was the immunoSEQ multiplex PCR assay. Held by TCRdb, this immuneACCESS table contains in-frame sequences only and omits some clones. Under half of the omission traces to an unresolved V gene where checked; the cause of the rest is unknown. The sample table lists 110,000 or so clones, roughly 85% of them with a count of one. The ten largest account for roughly an eighth of the sample. Sequencing input: peripheral blood. Every receptor here comes from a human donor in a cohort sampled during active COVID-19.

The chain recombines TRBV5-1 with TRBJ1-1; 8 bases are a match to TRBD1. Germline V gives CDR1 SGHRS, CDR2 YFSETQ. J lost 0 bases, V lost 3 bases, and 1 base had no gene match. This CDR3 comprises 14 residues. The CDR3 is CASSSGQVNTEAFF. The DNA of the CDR3 is TGCGCCAGCAGCTCGGGACAGGTGAACACTGAAGCTTTCTTT.

The chain is built from TRBV30 and TRBJ1-1, with D unclear. In germline, CDR1 is GTSNPN, CDR2 SVGIG (reference sequence). This CDR3 is built from 12 residues. V was pared by 8 bases and J by 0 bases, with 10 bases between. CDR3 sequence: CARIGLNTEAFF. CDR3 nucleotide sequence: TGTGCCAGGATCGGGTTGAACACTGAAGCTTTCTTT.

This CDR3 reads CASSYLENTEAFF. CDR3 nucleotide sequence: TGTGCCAGCAGTTATTTAGAGAACACTGAAGCTTTCTTT. The chain couples TRBV6-2 or TRBV6-3 to TRBJ1-1; D gene ambiguous. Germline-derived CDR1 and CDR2 are MNHEY and SVGEGT. This CDR3 region has 13 residues. V was shortened by 3 bases and J by 1 base, with 6 bases between the two germline ends.

V usage is TRBV4-1 and J usage is TRBJ2-3; D might be TRBD1 (5 bases). This CDR3 region has 14 residues. V lost 2 bases, J lost 2 bases, and 8 bases lay in between. In germline, CDR1 is MGHRA, CDR2 YSYEKL. The CDR3 spells CASSQKGPTDTQYF. CDR3 sequence (DNA): TGCGCCAGCAGCCAAAAGGGGCCCACAGATACGCAGTATTTT.

This chain uses TRBV6-5 with TRBJ1-1, with 10 bases fitting TRBD1. The germline gives CDR1 MNHEY, CDR2 SVGAGI. J gave up 1 base and V 6 bases, and 5 bases lay outside the gene matches. This CDR3 region has 15 residues. In nucleotides, the CDR3 is TGTGCCAGCAGACGGGACAGGGGAGAGAACACTGAAGCTTTCTTT. Translating it yields CASRRDRGENTEAFF.

V and J are TRBV6-2 or TRBV6-3 and TRBJ1-1; D might be TRBD1 (5 bases). The CDR3 loop spans 13 amino acids. V lost 2 bases and J lost 3, with 7 bases in between. In germline, CDR1 is MNHEY, CDR2 SVGEGT. The CDR3 DNA sequence: TGTGCCAGCAGTTACGGGGGGGACACTGAAGCTTTCTTT. This sequence encodes CASSYGGDTEAFF.

Judged by abundance, this clone is medium-sized. V and J are TRBV4-3 and TRBJ1-2, with D maybe TRBD1 (6 bases). Between the trimmed V and J ends, which lost 3 bases and 3 bases, there was a span of 11 bases. The CDR3 extends over 14 amino acids. CDR1 and CDR2 from the germline V gene are LGHNA and YSLEER. CDR3 nucleotides: TGCGCCAGCAGCCACCCCGGACAGTACTATGGCTACACCTTC. Translation: CASSHPGQYYGYTF.

The V and J genes are TRBV19 and TRBJ1-1; D possibly corresponds to TRBD1 (6 bases). CDR1 LNHDA and CDR2 SQIVND come from the germline V gene (reference sequence). The V and J ends lost 7 bases and 1 base respectively, with 10 bases between them. The CDR3 consists of 13 residues. CDR3 protein: CASKRQENTEAFF. In DNA, the CDR3 is TGTGCCAGTAAGAGACAGGAGAACACTGAAGCTTTCTTT. The full variable domain, rest sourced from reference TRBV19 and TRBJ1-1, is DGGITQSPKYLFRKEGQNVTLSCEQNLNHDAMYWYRQDPGQGLRLIYYSQIVNDFQKGDIAEGYSVSREKKESFPLTVTSAQKNPTAFYLCASKRQENTEAFFGQGTRLTVV.

DNA for the CDR3: TGTGCCATCAGTGGGGACAGGGTACCCTACGAGCAGTACTTC. It is translated as CAISGDRVPYEQYF. The V and J genes are TRBV10-3 and TRBJ2-7, with TRBD1 matching 9 bases. The CDR3 runs 14 residues. The germline gives CDR1 ENHRY, CDR2 SYGVKD. Trimming at V came to 4 bases and at J to 2 bases, leaving 3 bases not matched to a gene.

The rearrangement joins TRBV11-2 to TRBJ2-7; tentatively, D is TRBD1 (6 bases). CDR3 length: 12 residues. In germline, CDR1 is SGHAT, CDR2 FQNNGV. V was pared by 5 bases and J by 6 bases, with 11 bases between. The CDR3 spells CASSKTGTEQYF. The CDR3, as DNA: TGTGCCAGCAGCAAAACAGGGACCGAGCAGTACTTC.

J is TRBJ2-4 and V is TRBV7-2; 7 bases are shared with TRBD1. Germline CDR1 SGHTA, CDR2 FQGNSA. J lost 1 base, V lost 4 bases, and 4 bases had no gene match. This CDR3 is built from 15 residues. CDR3 residues: CASSSETGAKNIQYF. CDR3 in DNA: TGTGCCAGCAGCTCCGAGACAGGGGCCAAAAACATTCAGTACTTC.

The V gene is TRBV20-1, the J gene TRBJ2-5; D call uncertain. Germline V gene data show CDR1 as DFQATT and CDR2 as SNEGSKA (reference sequence). Trimming shortened V by 3 bases and J by 6 bases, and 8 bases separated the two germline ends. The CDR3 contains 11 residues. CDR3 sequence: CSARRSQTQYF. CDR3 DNA sequence: TGCAGTGCTAGGCGGAGTCAGACCCAGTACTTC.

This clone was recorded only once. This chain uses TRBV15 with TRBJ2-3; 8 nucleotides agree with TRBD2. V lost 0 bases, J lost 6 bases, and 2 bases stayed unmatched. This CDR3 is 14 amino acids long. Germline assignment: CDR1 LNHNV and CDR2 YYDKDF (reference sequence). CDR3 nucleotides: TGTGCCACCAGCAGAGACGGGACTAGGGATACGCAGTATTTT. Its translation is CATSRDGTRDTQYF.

This clone has a handful of counts. The chain couples TRBV28 to TRBJ1-4; D may be TRBD1 (5 bases). V was clipped by 0 bases and J by 6 bases, with 11 bases between them. Germline values: CDR1 MDHEN, CDR2 SYDVKM. The CDR3 loop spans 15 amino acids. The CDR3 loop is CASSLWGGGDEKLFF. The CDR3 DNA reads TGTGCCAGCAGTTTATGGGGGGGAGGTGATGAAAAACTGTTTTTT. Drawing the rest from reference TRBV28 and TRBJ1-4, the complete variable domain is DVKVTQSSRYLVKRTGEKVFLECVQDMDHENMFWYRQDPGLGLRLIYFSYDVKMKEKGDIPEGYSVSREKKERFSLILESASTNQTSMYLCASSLWGGGDEKLFFGSGTQLSVL.

CDR3 DNA sequence: TGTGCCAGCGGTTGGGGAGGAGTTTCACCCCTCCACTTT. Its translation: CASGWGGVSPLHF. The genes are TRBV28 and TRBJ1-6; D is undetermined. Germline V lookup: CDR1 MDHEN, CDR2 SYDVKM. The CDR3 spans 13 residues. Trimming removed 8 bases at V and 9 bases at J, with 14 bases between.

The chain employs TRBV30 and TRBJ2-5; D unclear. CDR1 and CDR2 (germline): GTSNPN, SVGIG (reference sequence). V dropped 1 base and J dropped 3 bases, with 6 bases sitting between them. This CDR3 is 12 amino acids long. This CDR3 reads CAWSGQKETQYF. The CDR3 DNA reads TGTGCCTGGAGTGGGCAGAAAGAGACCCAGTACTTC.

This chain connects TRBV30 to TRBJ1-1, with 7 bases matching TRBD1. V lost 1 base, J lost 2 bases, and 4 bases stayed unmatched. The CDR3 totals 14 residues. Germline-derived CDR1 and CDR2 are GTSNPN and SVGIG (reference sequence). The CDR3 nucleotides are TGTGCCTGGAGTGGGACAGGTCAAAACACTGAAGCTTTCTTT. Encoded protein: CAWSGTGQNTEAFF.

V and J are TRBV21-1 and TRBJ2-1; the table names TRBD1, a call not compared with the DNA. TRBV21-1 is a pseudogene locus. The CDR3 has 15 amino acids. The DNA for the CDR3 is TGTGCCAGCAGAAAAGGGCGACAAGGGGACAATGAGCAGTTCTTC. This codes for CASRKGRQGDNEQFF.

This chain joins TRBV7-2 and TRBJ2-3; D not certain. The V end was cut by 5 bases, the J end by 4 bases, with 16 bases between. Germline loops: CDR1 SGHTA, CDR2 FQGNSA. The CDR3 covers 15 residues. The CDR3 sequence is CASSPPTQRADTQYF. CDR3 coding DNA: TGTGCCAGCAGCCCACCCACGCAGCGAGCAGATACGCAGTATTTT.

The chain links TRBV3-1 (or the pseudogene TRBV3-2) to TRBJ1-5; TRBD1 aligns across 8 bases. The CDR3 spans 17 residues. CDR1 and CDR2 (germline): LGHDT, YNNKEL (reference sequence). Trimming at V came to 0 bases and at J to 2 bases, leaving 6 bases not matched to a gene. Here the CDR3 reads CASSQDLATGGNQPQHF. The DNA for the CDR3 is TGTGCCAGCAGCCAAGATCTTGCGACAGGGGGCAATCAGCCCCAGCATTTT.

The sample holds a few counts of this clone. The chain has TRBV28 and TRBJ2-2; possibly TRBD1 for D (6 bases). V lost 6 bases and J 1 base, leaving 12 bases between the germline ends. The CDR3 has 15 amino acids. Germline V gives CDR1 MDHEN, CDR2 SYDVKM. The CDR3 sequence: CASSLWTENTGELFF. The DNA of the CDR3 is TGTGCCAGCAGCCTTTGGACAGAGAACACCGGGGAGCTGTTTTTT.

The chain is built from TRBV4-3 and TRBJ1-1; D not resolved. This CDR3 contains 13 residues. Germline-derived CDR1 and CDR2 are LGHNA and YSLEER. V lost 1 base and J 7 bases, leaving 10 bases between the germline ends. DNA for the CDR3: TGCGCCAGCAGCCAAGGGGAGGTGGGTGAAGCTTTCTTT. Translation: CASSQGEVGEAFF.